This T cell receptor (beta chain) was captured by sequencing in a study of cytomegalovirus exposure and HLA in healthy donors. Study-level background: HLA-typed donors were the source of 82 million or so unique TCRs, which an early data release held. The study's findings and limits: As immune exposure information, only CMV serostatus was available.

PCR was performed using 60 Vbeta and 13 Jbeta primers. Original handling: Counted up in a later analysis, unique TCR beta chains came to about 80 million, with roughly 11 million shared. TCRdb keeps only in-frame clones here, not all; method: immunoSEQ multiplex PCR. Clonal size and the V and J genes are those of that table, whereas D and trimming came from the DNA. The data contain some 120,000 clones, around 83% of them seen just once; the ten biggest clones take up 2.5% to 3%. The CDR3 is 13 amino acids. The ends lost 6 bases at V and 3 bases at J; junction bases unmatched: 2. Germline-derived CDR1 and CDR2 are MNHEY and SMNVEV (reference sequence). Worth noting for this clone: The target antigen is unknown.

The receptor comes from a woman aged 18-29 years in good health and CMV-seropositive. The rearrangement uses TRBV27 and TRBJ1-2, with 9 nucleotides matching TRBD1. The sample taken for sequencing was PBMCs. The CDR3, as DNA: TGTGCCAGCAGGAGACAGGGGGACTATGGCTACACCTTC. As protein: CASRRQGDYGYTF.